The present TCR beta chain was sequenced within a study of blood T cell repertoires in COVID-19. Background on the study: The study drew acute and convalescent COVID-19 samples from the United States, Italy and Spain.

The repertoire was sequenced with immunoSEQ multiplex PCR; TCRdb's copy has only in-frame clones and lacks some. This table has 50,000 to 60,000 clones, approximately 88% appearing once. The CDR3 is 15 residues long. Germline trimming cut 4 bases from V and 4 bases from J; bases unmatched to any gene: 4. Germline-derived CDR1 and CDR2 are SGDLS and YYNGEE. V is TRBV9 and J is TRBJ2-3; 12 bases are shared with TRBD2. The TCR sequence derives from a human donor in a cohort sampled during active COVID-19. Sequenced sample: peripheral blood. As DNA, the CDR3 is TGTGCCAGCAGCCCCCGACTAGCGGGGGCAGATACGCAGTATTTT. The encoded protein is CASSPRLAGADTQYF.